This T cell receptor (beta chain) was sequenced in a study of blood T cells in healthy people across ages. The CDR3 spans 15 residues. V dropped 5 bases and J dropped 5; count of bases not matched to a gene: 7. A second roughly 6 to 11 cycle PCR used barcoded and J-beta primers. TCRdb itself ran the 5' RACE reads through MiXCR, one entry per CDR3 protein. The repertoire holds roughly 700,000 distinct CDR3 sequences, with more than 20% as singletons. This clonotype came up a few times. These data also formed part of another study, on T cells of mothers and their children. From that paper: Added by the second PCR's M1S primer were sample barcodes and 2-4 random nucleotides.

This sequence joins TRBV12-3 or TRBV12-4 and TRBJ2-1; 9 bases line up with TRBD2. This receptor was taken from a boy aged 5-17 years in good health. Sample: blood. CDR3 bases: TGTGCCAGCAGTCCGACTAGCGGCCTAAACAATGAGCAGTTCTTC. Translated: CASSPTSGLNNEQFF.